This T cell receptor beta chain was retrieved from a study of cytomegalovirus exposure and HLA in healthy donors. The V gene end was trimmed by 5 bases and the J gene end by 4 bases; junction bases not matched to a gene: 10. Per germline, CDR1 SGHTA and CDR2 FQGNSA. This CDR3 spans 16 amino acids. The primer mix had 60 Vbeta and 13 Jbeta primers. The table came from immunoSEQ multiplex PCR; TCRdb's copy has only in-frame clones and leaves some out. The sample holds about 91,000 clones. General study results and limits: The classifier was said to identify cytomegalovirus status with high specificity and sensitivity.

To note about this clone: Its antigen is unidentified.

The chain is built from TRBV7-2 and TRBJ2-3, with 9 bases aligning to TRBD2. Sequencing used PBMCs. The clonotype was recovered from a woman aged 30 to 39 in good health and CMV-seronegative. Here the CDR3 DNA reads TGTGCCAGCAGCCCGCTCGGGCGGGGGGGGGCAGATACGCAGTATTTT. The encoded protein is CASSPLGRGGADTQYF.